These 26 T cell receptor beta chains share one sample of origin, sequenced in a study of PD-L1 blockade in urothelial cancer. Data came from immunoSEQ multiplex PCR; TCRdb stores just in-frame clones and leaves some out. Of some 45,000 clones listed, approximately 89% were seen once; the top ten hold roughly 3.9%. Sequenced here: PBMCs, sampled around atezolizumab (anti-PD-L1) treatment. Receptor source: an elderly man with urothelial cancer.

The chain has TRBV5-1 and TRBJ1-1; D is uncertain. The CDR3 consists of 14 residues. Looked up from germline, CDR1 is SGHRS and CDR2 is YFSETQ. V dropped 4 bases and J dropped 1 base, with 11 bases sitting between them. The CDR3 DNA is TGCGCCAGCAGCCGCCAACCAGGGAACACTGAAGCTTTCTTT. Translated, it gives CASSRQPGNTEAFF.

This sequence joins TRBV28 and TRBJ2-2; 14 nucleotides match TRBD2. Germline trimming cut 5 bases from V and 4 bases from J; bases unmatched to any gene: 3. This CDR3 has 16 residues. CDR1 is MDHEN and CDR2 is SYDVKM in the germline V gene. In nucleotides, the CDR3 is TGTGCCAGCAGTCCGACTAGCGGGAGGGTCACCGGGGAGCTGTTTTTT. Its protein product is CASSPTSGRVTGELFF.

This clone was detected only once. The chain uses TRBV25-1 and TRBJ2-5, with TRBD1 as a possible D gene (5 bases). Germline V gene lookup returns CDR1 MGHDK and CDR2 SYGVNS. The CDR3 is 14 residues long. Trimming shortened V by 2 bases and J by 4 bases, and 11 bases separated the two germline ends. The CDR3: CASSEQGRGETQYF. DNA of the CDR3: TGTGCCAGCAGTGAACAGGGTAGAGGAGAGACCCAGTACTTC. Full variable domain (missing parts from reference TRBV25-1 and TRBJ2-5): EADIYQTPRYLVIGTGKKITLECSQTMGHDKMYWYQQDPGMELHLIHYSYGVNSTEKGDLSSESTVSRIRTEHFPLTLESARPSHTSQYLCASSEQGRGETQYFGPGTRLLVL.

This clone was picked up one time. This chain joins TRBV7-9 and TRBJ1-2; D not certain. Germline CDR1 is SEHNR and CDR2 is FQNEAQ (reference sequence). The V gene lost 3 bases and the J gene lost 0 bases, with 2 bases spanning the gap. The CDR3 has 12 residues. CDR3 DNA sequence: TGTGCCAGCAGCTTCACTAACTATGGCTACACCTTC. Its translation: CASSFTNYGYTF.

The chain couples TRBV10-3 to TRBJ2-7; the match to TRBD2 covers 8 bases. CDR1 and CDR2 from the germline V gene are ENHRY and SYGVKD. Unmatched junction bases numbered 7, after V lost 6 bases and J lost 6 bases. The CDR3 loop spans 13 amino acids. This CDR3 is CAISPTAGGEQYF. As DNA, the CDR3 is TGTGCCATCAGCCCTACCGCGGGAGGCGAGCAGTACTTC.

V usage is TRBV25-1 and J usage is TRBJ1-1; 7 bases map to TRBD1. CDR1 is MGHDK and CDR2 is SYGVNS in the germline V gene. Unmatched junction bases numbered 10, after V lost 1 base and J lost 11 bases. CDR3 length: 14 residues. The CDR3 reads CASSESTGAWGAFF. In DNA form, the CDR3 reads TGTGCCAGCAGTGAATCCACAGGGGCTTGGGGGGCTTTCTTT.

V gene TRBV6-1 combines with J gene TRBJ1-4; maybe TRBD1 (5 bases). V was clipped by 4 bases and J by 0 bases, with 15 bases between them. In germline, CDR1 is MNHNS, CDR2 SASEGT. The CDR3 length is 17 residues. The CDR3 spells CASSGNRPQATNEKLFF. Here the CDR3 DNA reads TGTGCCAGCAGTGGGAACAGGCCCCAGGCAACTAATGAAAAACTGTTTTTT.

The genes are TRBV7-9 and TRBJ2-5, with a tentative D call TRBD2 (7 bases). This CDR3 has 13 amino acids. The V end was cut by 3 bases, the J end by 5 bases, with 10 bases between. CDR1 SEHNR and CDR2 FQNEAQ come from the germline V gene (reference sequence). The CDR3 nucleotides read TGTGCCAGCAGCTTGAGGGGGGGGGAGACCCAGTACTTC. Protein product: CASSLRGGETQYF. Based on the CDR3 plus reference TRBV7-9 and TRBJ2-5, the full variable domain is DTGVSQNPRHKITKRGQNVTFRCDPISEHNRLYWYRQTLGQGPEFLTYFQNEAQLEKSRLLSDRFSAERPKGSFSTLEIQRTEQGDSAMYLCASSLRGGETQYFGPGTRLLVL.

This sequence joins TRBV7-2 and TRBJ2-7, with D perhaps matching TRBD1 (5 bases). Trimming shortened V by 5 bases and J by 6 bases, and 14 bases separated the two germline ends. The CDR3 runs to 13 residues. CDR1 SGHTA and CDR2 FQGNSA come from the germline V gene. The CDR3 region is CASSPLRQSEQYF. For the CDR3, the DNA is TGTGCCAGCAGCCCGCTCCGACAGTCCGAGCAGTACTTC.

The CDR3, as DNA: TGCGCCAGCAGCCAAGGGACTAGCGGGAGTACCGAGACCCAGTACTTC. Translating gives CASSQGTSGSTETQYF. The chain has TRBV4-1 and TRBJ2-5; 13 nucleotides match TRBD2. The CDR3 has 16 amino acids. The V gene end was trimmed by 1 base and the J gene end by 5 bases; junction bases not matched to a gene: 4. From germline, CDR1 is MGHRA and CDR2 YSYEKL.

The chain recombines TRBV9 with TRBJ2-7, with a weak D call TRBD1 (7 bases). With 3 bases removed from V and 6 bases from J, the gap between germline ends came to 16 bases. Per germline, CDR1 SGDLS and CDR2 YYNGEE. The CDR3 is 14 amino acids. CDR3 bases: TGTGCCAGCAGCGCCCGGACAGGAGGGGGCGAGCAGTACTTC. The encoded protein is CASSARTGGGEQYF. Full variable domain (missing parts from reference TRBV9 and TRBJ2-7): DSGVTQTPKHLITATGQRVTLRCSPRSGDLSVYWYQQSLDQGLQFLIQYYNGEERAKGNILERFSAQQFPDLHSELNLSSLELGDSALYFCASSARTGGGEQYFGPGTRLTVT.

V usage is TRBV7-6 and J usage is TRBJ1-1; D unresolved. The V and J ends lost 6 bases and 0 bases respectively, with 14 bases between them. This CDR3 contains 15 residues. Germline loops: CDR1 SGHVS, CDR2 FNYEAQ. CDR3 region: CASSPAGVLNTEAFF. The CDR3 DNA reads as TGTGCCAGCAGTCCCGCCGGGGTACTGAACACTGAAGCTTTCTTT.

The chain combines TRBV15 with TRBJ2-3; 7 bases are a match to TRBD2. The CDR3 runs 14 residues. The V gene's germline CDR1 is LNHNV and CDR2 YYDKDF (reference sequence). Trimming at V came to 5 bases and at J to 2 bases, leaving 4 bases not matched to a gene. CDR3 DNA sequence: TGTGCCACCAGCCAAAGCGGGGCCACAGATACGCAGTATTTT. Translating gives CATSQSGATDTQYF.

This chain joins TRBV7-9 and TRBJ1-1; 7 bases line up with TRBD1. Germline CDR1 reads SEHNR; CDR2 reads FQNEAQ (reference sequence). This CDR3 is 14 amino acids long. Losses at the gene ends were 6 bases for V and 8 bases for J; bases not matched to a gene: 12. DNA for the CDR3: TGTGCCAGCAGGTTATCAGGGGGTAGGACCGAAGCTTTCTTT. Protein sequence: CASRLSGGRTEAFF.

The chain joins TRBV12-5 to TRBJ2-5, with a weak D call TRBD1 (6 bases). The germline gives CDR1 LGHNT, CDR2 FRNRAP. V lost 8 bases and J 1 base, leaving 8 bases between the germline ends. The CDR3 totals 12 residues. The CDR3: CASQGTQETQYF. CDR3 nucleotide sequence: TGTGCTAGTCAGGGGACCCAAGAGACCCAGTACTTC.

The chain recombines TRBV6-5 with TRBJ1-2; D not certain. The germline CDR1 and CDR2 sequences are MNHEY and SVGAGI. V gave up 5 bases and J gave up 8 bases, with 6 bases separating them. The CDR3 runs to 10 residues. The CDR3 reads CASSERGYTF. The DNA for the CDR3 is TGTGCCAGCAGTGAACGGGGCTACACCTTC.

V and J are TRBV5-1 and TRBJ1-1; D might be TRBD1 (6 bases). The CDR3 runs to 13 residues. V lost 1 base and J lost 6, with 10 bases in between. The germline gives CDR1 SGHRS, CDR2 YFSETQ. The chain's CDR3 is CASSLTGTPEAFF. CDR3 in DNA: TGCGCCAGCAGCTTGACTGGGACACCTGAAGCTTTCTTT. The full variable domain, completed using reference TRBV5-1 and TRBJ1-1, is KAGVTQTPRYLIKTRGQQVTLSCSPISGHRSVSWYQQTPGQGLQFLFEYFSETQRNKGNFPGRFSGRQFSNSRSEMNVSTLELGDSALYLCASSLTGTPEAFFGQGTRLTVV.

The V gene is TRBV10-3, the J gene TRBJ2-3; D might be TRBD2 (5 bases). V dropped 8 bases and J dropped 5 bases, with 11 bases sitting between them. The germline V gene has CDR1 ENHRY and CDR2 SYGVKD. The CDR3 has 12 amino acids. The CDR3 bases are TGTGCCATCCGGGGTGAAGTAGATACGCAGTATTTT. Translation gives CAIRGEVDTQYF.

This clone occurred a few times. This chain links TRBV7-9 with TRBJ1-1; D remains unclear. With 6 bases removed from V and 2 bases from J, the gap between germline ends came to 4 bases. Germline lookup yields CDR1 SEHNR and CDR2 FQNEAQ (reference sequence). This CDR3 contains 11 residues. CDR3 in DNA: TGTGCCAGCAGTCTAAACACTGAAGCTTTCTTT. Residues: CASSLNTEAFF.

Details on this clone: One end of the junction varies from germline; a read error may be responsible. This chain joins TRBV2 and TRBJ1-1; D uncertain. This CDR3 comprises 15 residues. Germline assignment: CDR1 SNHLY and CDR2 FYNNEI. This CDR3 is CASSEGQFMNTEAFF. DNA of the CDR3: TGTGCCAGCAGCGAAGGGCAGTTTATGAACACTGAAGCTTTCTTT. Looking up the rest from reference TRBV2 and TRBJ1-1 gives the full variable domain: EPEVTQTPSHQVTQMGQEVILRCVPISNHLYFYWYRQILGQKVEFLVSFYNNEISEKSEIFDDQFSVERPDGSNFTLKIRSTKLEDSAMYFCASSEGQFMNTEAFFGQGTRLTVV.

The chain joins TRBV6-4 to TRBJ2-4; TRBD2 might be the D (5 bases). This CDR3 is built from 13 residues. V shed 6 bases and J shed 3 bases, with 9 bases lying between them. Germline CDR1 and CDR2: MRHNA and SNTAGT. In DNA form, the CDR3 reads TGTGCCAGCAGGGACCGGGGCAAAAACATTCAGTACTTC. Translated: CASRDRGKNIQYF.

This chain uses TRBV19 with TRBJ1-5; no clear D. Trimming removed 6 bases at V and 10 bases at J, with 19 bases between. The CDR3 is 14 amino acids. Germline V lookup: CDR1 LNHDA, CDR2 SQIVND (reference sequence). The CDR3 protein is CASRSGIPPSPQHF. The CDR3 nucleotides are TGTGCCAGTAGGTCGGGGATTCCTCCCAGCCCCCAGCATTTT.

This clone was counted once. The chain employs TRBV9 and TRBJ2-3; TRBD2 matches at 7 bases. The CDR3 is 16 residues long. V shed 3 bases and J 2 bases; nucleotides not matched to a gene: 9. The germline gives CDR1 SGDLS, CDR2 YYNGEE. In nucleotides, the CDR3 is TGTGCCAGCAGCGCCTCCGGGACTACCACCACAGATACGCAGTATTTT. This sequence encodes CASSASGTTTTDTQYF.

The rearrangement links TRBV29-1 to TRBJ1-1; 9 positions match TRBD1. Germline V gene lookup returns CDR1 SQVTM and CDR2 ANQGSEA. The CDR3 contains 16 residues. V shed 2 bases and J 7 bases; nucleotides not matched to a gene: 14. CDR3: CSVEHGQGHGRVEAFF. The CDR3 nucleotides are TGCAGCGTTGAACATGGACAGGGGCACGGTAGGGTTGAAGCTTTCTTT.

CDR3 DNA: TGTGCCAGCAGTTACGAGGCAGACTATGGCTACACCTTC. This codes for CASSYEADYGYTF. J is TRBJ1-2 and V is TRBV6-5; D unclear. Per the germline V gene, CDR1 is MNHEY and CDR2 is SVGAGI. There are 13 residues in the CDR3. V lost 2 bases to trimming and J lost 3 bases, with 7 bases between them.

The chain combines TRBV7-2 with TRBJ2-3; 7 nucleotides align to TRBD2. CDR1 and CDR2 from the germline V gene are SGHTA and FQGNSA. This CDR3 region has 15 residues. The V segment lost 2 bases and the J segment 5 bases; nucleotides outside the gene matches: 7. CDR3 DNA sequence: TGTGCCAGCAGCTTACAACGGGCTAGCGGAGATACGCAGTATTTT. Translation gives CASSLQRASGDTQYF. The variable domain in full, completed from reference TRBV7-2 and TRBJ2-3, reads GAGVSQSPSNKVTEKGKDVELRCDPISGHTALYWYRQSLGQGLEFLIYFQGNSAPDKSGLPSDRFSAERTGGSVSTLTIQRTQQEDSAVYLCASSLQRASGDTQYFGPGTRLTVL.